The sequence of this T cell receptor beta chain was determined in a study of blood T cell repertoires in COVID-19 (dated by TCRdb to the early 2020s). Describing the broader study: Samples from collaborators originated in the United States, Italy and Spain and spanned both the acute and convalescent phases of COVID-19. The material from the prospective study consisted of cDNA or gDNA derived from T cells, B-cell-depleted T cells, or PBMCs. Sample metadata almost always included a de-identified subject ID, COVID-19 status, age in years and sex. Subjects who had been exposed to COVID-19, were actively infected with it, or had recovered from it provided the deeply sampled blood TCRbeta repertoires that made up the dataset. Where HLA class I and class II types were available, the types were taken from metadata supplied by the sample provider, not from assay-based typing. Samples were obtained from the ongoing ImmuneRACE study (first 160 participants) and from about 1,300 subjects provided by 6 global collaborators. A freely available public database, intended as a resource for researchers studying the immune response to SARS-CoV-2, is where the repertoires were released.

TCRbeta CDR3 regions were amplified from genomic DNA using the immunoSEQ Assay, a bias-controlled multiplex PCR. In the authors' own workflow: Nucleated cell counts per sample were estimated from amplification of reference gene primers within the assay. Sequence reads were collapsed and filtered to measure the absolute abundance of every unique TCRbeta CDR3 rearrangement. For each sample, productive Simpson clonality was calculated as the square root of Simpson's diversity index over productive rearrangements. TCRdb holds this immuneACCESS table with in-frame rearrangements only. Some clones are missing; in checked studies, unresolved V genes explain under half, and the rest has no known cause. D and trimming were read from the DNA, whereas the V and J calls and clone size are those reported in that table. This sample lists tens of thousands of clones; around 88% were detected once. The top ten constitute 18% of the sample.

At one collaborating source in Seattle, patients were enrolled during active infection and were followed longitudinally through the course of disease. The collaborating institutions used their own protocols to collect whole blood in K2EDTA tubes. For TCRbeta analysis, collaborators shipped samples in one of three forms: frozen whole blood, isolated PBMCs, or DNA extracted from either of those sample types. Overall results and qualifications from the work: How much clinical and demographic metadata was included differed by source and by participant, and the metadata was provided uncurated.

The germline ends are 8 bases apart after V is trimmed by 8 bases and J by 0 bases. The CDR3 has 13 amino acids, counting the end cysteine and phenylalanine. The sequence is cut down to CDR3 DNA, 39 bases in frame from base 1. As encoded in the germline V gene (reference sequence), CDR1 is LNHDA while CDR2 is SQIVND. As to this clone: It lacks a known antigen. No per-base quality is available; no much larger clone lies one base away.

The rearrangement joined TRBV19 to TRBJ1-3, and perhaps TRBD1 as D gene, on 6 matching bases. This clonotype was obtained from a woman aged 55-70 years with COVID-19, enrolled during active disease. Input material: peripheral blood. The CDR3 protein: CASRDNSGNTIYF. Here is the DNA: TGTGCCAGTCGGGACAACTCTGGAAACACCATATATTTT.